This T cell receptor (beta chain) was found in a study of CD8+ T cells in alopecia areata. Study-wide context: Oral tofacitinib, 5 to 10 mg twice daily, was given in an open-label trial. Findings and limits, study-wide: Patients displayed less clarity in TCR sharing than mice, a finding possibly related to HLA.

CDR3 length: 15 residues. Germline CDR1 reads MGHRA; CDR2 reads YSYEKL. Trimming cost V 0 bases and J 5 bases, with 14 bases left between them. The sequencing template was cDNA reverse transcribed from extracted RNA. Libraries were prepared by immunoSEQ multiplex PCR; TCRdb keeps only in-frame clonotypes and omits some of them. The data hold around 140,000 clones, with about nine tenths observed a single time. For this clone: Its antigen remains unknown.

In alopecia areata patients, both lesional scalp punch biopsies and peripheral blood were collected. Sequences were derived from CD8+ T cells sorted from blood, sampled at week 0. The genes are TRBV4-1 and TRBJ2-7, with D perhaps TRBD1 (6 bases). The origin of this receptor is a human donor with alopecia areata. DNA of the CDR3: TGCGCCAGCAGCCAAGAATCAGGGGCCACCCACGAGCAGTACTTC. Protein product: CASSQESGATHEQYF.